Detailed here is one TCR beta chain. The sample holds many counts of this clonotype. Its binding antigen is unknown. There are no base qualities to consult, and no much larger clone falls within one base. There are 16 amino acids in the CDR3, from cysteine to phenylalanine inclusive. The DNA shown is the 48-base CDR3, in frame from base 1. Trimming leaves V shorter by 5 bases and J shorter by 3 bases, with the junction holding 7 bases beyond the gene matches. The germline V gene (reference sequence) supplies CDR1 SEHNR and CDR2 FQNEAQ. This specimen comes from a study of blood T cells in healthy people across ages (dated by TCRdb to between 2014 and 2017). In the study overall: Template switching captured roughly one uniquely barcoded TCR beta cDNA molecule per two T cells in model experiments. Donors of different ages were randomly distributed across sequencing lanes to avoid experimental bias. Donors were grouped into four age groups: young (average roughly 17 years), middle-aged (under 40), aged (62) and long-lived (about 90). To track age-related changes in TCR beta repertoire diversity, the study relied on deep sequencing normalized with unique cDNA molecular identifiers. For two donors (one aged 18 to 29 and one aged 80 or older), the study analyzed two additional independent replicas of 1 million unique cDNA reads from the same blood draw.

Findings and caveats that apply to the study as a whole: Estimates of total diversity based on one million sequenced T cells were considered lower bounds and underestimates. The percentage of naive T cells measured by flow cytometry correlated strongly with observed TCR beta diversity. Bulk unsorted PBMC profiling prevented conclusive comparison of naive and antigen-experienced compartments. The long-lived group showed more naive CD4+ T cells, fewer expanded clones and increased TCR diversity than the aged group, suggesting age selection. Observed TCR beta diversity per million T cells fell roughly linearly with age, and a significant reduction was already apparent by age about 43. Because donor CMV infection status was unknown, age-related changes in expanded clonotypes were potentially confounded.

Libraries were made using 5' RACE. Sequencing was performed on an Illumina HiSeq 2500. A second PCR of roughly 6 to 11 cycles was run with a J-beta primer mix and a sample-barcoded 5' primer. A template-switch 5' adaptor carrying 12 random nucleotides introduced a unique molecular identifier onto each TCR beta cDNA molecule. At least 2.5 million CDR3-containing paired-end reads were obtained from each sample. First-strand cDNA synthesis was performed from all RNA using the Mint cDNA synthesis kit, with priming by a TRBC-specific oligonucleotide. After uracil-DNA glycosylase treatment, a first 18-cycle PCR used universal primers M1SS and BC2_uni_R on all cDNA. Per the original workflow: For normalization, 1 million high-quality reads, each with a distinct molecular identifier, were randomly selected from each sample. Reads with shared molecular identifiers were discarded instead of being binned into consensus sequences. MiTCR, run with a Q25 quality threshold and the strictest error-elimination algorithm, handled CDR3 identification, clonotype clustering and error correction. Lower-bound total TCR beta diversity was estimated with a nonparametric unseen species model using Euler transformation. The raw public data were reprocessed by TCRdb itself: fastp quality trimming at Q25, MiXCR clonotype calling, in-frame beta chains only. Each entry merges the rows of one CDR3 protein and shows their most common DNA and genes. The V and J calls and clone size are TCRdb's, not the authors'. For this sample there are hundreds of thousands of distinct CDR3 sequences; around 21% appear just once. About 3.6% of the sample is in the top ten clones.

The donors were around 39 Caucasian individuals from Russia, aged 6 to 90 years, who were systemically healthy. Roughly 10 milliliters of peripheral blood were drawn from each donor into EDTA-treated Vacutainer tubes. Ficoll-Paque density-gradient centrifugation was used to isolate PBMCs, with at least 6 million per sample. Trizol reagent was used to extract total RNA from the PBMCs, yielding at least 6 micrograms per sample. The percentages of naive CD45RAhigh/CD27high T cells were determined by flow cytometry on a PBMC aliquot from every donor. The chain links TRBV7-9 with TRBJ1-5, with 10 middle bases fitting TRBD1. This TCR came from a man in his sixties or seventies in good health. The sequencing input was blood. In nucleotide form, the sequence is TGTGCCAGCAGCCAAGGGACAGGGGTCAACAATCAGCCCCAGCATTTT. Protein translation: CASSQGTGVNNQPQHF.